Below, 6 T cell receptor beta chains from the same sample are listed, as sequenced in a study of cytomegalovirus exposure and HLA in healthy donors. PCR used 60 Vbeta primers and 13 Jbeta primers. Sequencing used immunoSEQ multiplex PCR; TCRdb keeps in-frame clones, though not all of them. This sample has 120,000 to 150,000 clones, with more than 60% found just once. Material for sequencing was PBMCs. These receptors were obtained from a male donor in good health and CMV-seronegative.

There are a few counts of this clone. The V and J genes are TRBV7-6 and TRBJ2-1; 8 bases align to TRBD2. The CDR3 contains 16 residues. The trim removed 2 bases at V and 0 bases at J, leaving 3 bases unmatched. CDR1 SGHVS and CDR2 FNYEAQ come from the germline V gene. CDR3 amino acids: CASSLSSGSSYNEQFF. The DNA of the CDR3 is TGTGCCAGCAGCTTATCGAGCGGGAGCTCCTACAATGAGCAGTTCTTC.

The V and J genes are TRBV10-3 and TRBJ2-7; D possibly corresponds to TRBD1 (6 bases). The CDR3 is made up of 11 amino acids. Between the trimmed V and J ends, which lost 10 bases and 5 bases, there was a span of 12 bases. The germline V gene encodes CDR1 ENHRY and CDR2 SYGVKD. The DNA for the CDR3 is TGTGCCACCTCGGGACAAAACGAGCAGTACTTC. Translated, it gives CATSGQNEQYF.

This chain connects TRBV5-1 to TRBJ2-3, with 14 nucleotides matching TRBD2. Germline V gene sequence: CDR1 SGHRS, CDR2 YFSETQ. The CDR3 loop spans 19 amino acids. With V trimmed by 0 bases and J by 0 bases, 6 bases remained unmatched. The CDR3 nucleotides read TGCGCCAGCAGCTTGGCCGGGACTAGCGGGGGAGCCAGCACAGATACGCAGTATTTT. Its translation is CASSLAGTSGGASTDTQYF.

The chain carries TRBV5-1 and TRBJ2-7, with 13 nucleotides matching TRBD2. V lost 4 bases to trimming and J lost 6 bases; unmatched junction nucleotides: 7. This CDR3 has 15 residues. Germline V gene sequence: CDR1 SGHRS, CDR2 YFSETQ. The CDR3 loop is CASSPGGLAGTEQYF. The CDR3 DNA sequence: TGCGCCAGCAGCCCGGGGGGACTAGCGGGGACCGAGCAGTACTTC.

This clone was seen once. The J gene is TRBJ2-3, the V gene TRBV11-2; TRBD1 might be the D (6 bases). The germline V gene encodes CDR1 SGHAT and CDR2 FQNNGV. The V end was cut by 5 bases, the J end by 2 bases, with 14 bases between. The CDR3 runs 15 residues. CDR3 in amino acids: CASSLGQILTDTQYF. The CDR3 DNA sequence: TGTGCCAGCAGCCTCGGACAGATTCTCACAGATACGCAGTATTTT.

The chain carries TRBV10-2 and TRBJ1-2; 8 bases are shared with TRBD1. Germline V CDR1 and CDR2: WSHSY, SAAADI. The V gene end was trimmed by 4 bases and the J gene end by 6 bases; junction bases not matched to a gene: 19. This CDR3 comprises 18 residues. The CDR3 DNA follows: TGCGCCAGCAGTGTAAGCCCGAGCCCGACAGGGGAAAAGGATGGCTACACCTTC. This codes for CASSVSPSPTGEKDGYTF.